This T cell receptor beta chain was obtained from a study of Graves' ophthalmopathy and Graves' hyperthyroidism. CDR1 MNHNS and CDR2 SASEGT come from the germline V gene. The length of the CDR3 is 13 residues. Trimming removed 5 bases from V and 1 base from J, with 8 bases in between. RNA served as the template for amplifying TCR beta CDR3 regions. RT-PCR with HTBI primers came first, then second-round multiplex PCR. TCRdb passed the multiplex PCR reads through MiXCR, listing each CDR3 protein once. In the table there are approximately 480,000 distinct CDR3 sequences, roughly an eighth of which are singletons.

This chain connects TRBV6-1 to TRBJ1-1; D is uncertain. What was sequenced was blood. This clonotype originated in a woman in her 30s with Graves' ophthalmopathy. The CDR3 is CASSKTPNTEAFF. The CDR3 nucleotides are TGTGCCAGCAGTAAGACACCGAACACTGAAGCTTTCTTT.